Detailed here is one T cell receptor beta chain. These data belong to a study of CD8 T cells in Susac syndrome. Random hexamers were used to reverse transcribe roughly 0.45 to 1 ug of RNA. TCRdb called the immunoSEQ multiplex PCR reads again in MiXCR, with one record for every CDR3 protein. The table lists about 80,000 distinct CDR3 sequences, roughly 93% of them singletons. The germline V gene has CDR1 LNHNV and CDR2 YYDKDF (reference sequence). The CDR3 sequence is 14 residues long. Losses at the gene ends were 8 bases for V and 3 bases for J; bases not matched to a gene: 5. The genes are TRBV15 and TRBJ2-3; 10 nucleotides line up with TRBD1. This sequence originates from a human donor in good health. Material: CD8+ T cells from PBMCs. CDR3 protein: CATSQGQGTDTQYF. CDR3 nucleotides: TGTGCCACCTCCCAGGGACAGGGGACAGATACGCAGTATTTT.